This record covers a single TCR beta chain. CDR3 length: 13 residues. Germline lookup yields CDR1 SQVTM and CDR2 ANQGSEA. This specimen belongs to a study of cytomegalovirus exposure and HLA in healthy donors. At the level of the study: Earlier results showed 117 million unique TCR beta sequences derived from 150 million to 200 million T cells.

PCR employed 60 Vbeta and 13 Jbeta primers. Profiling relied on immunoSEQ multiplex PCR, and the TCRdb table lists in-frame clones only, not all of them. There are 110,000 or so clones in the sample; 65% to 75% occur only once, and 11% lies in the top ten. This receptor was identified in a woman in her 50s in good health and CMV-seropositive. V and J are TRBV29-1 and TRBJ1-1, with 9 bases that match TRBD1. The specimen was PBMCs. The CDR3 spells CTGSGQGNTEAFF. For the CDR3, the DNA is TGCACAGGGTCGGGACAGGGGAACACTGAAGCTTTCTTT.